Listed below are T cell receptor beta chains from one sample, sequenced in a study of identical twins. Using its own MiXCR run on the 5' RACE reads, TCRdb lists one record per CDR3 protein. The table lists hundreds of thousands of distinct CDR3 sequences, roughly 9% of them singletons, with about 7.1% in the top ten. This sample was also put to use in a study of yellow fever vaccine responses in identical twins.

The sequenced material came from CD8+ T cells sorted from blood. The source is a woman between 18 and 30 years old in good health. CDR3s include the opening cysteine and the closing phenylalanine or tryptophan.

CDR3 protein: CASSSPTRETQYF; V gene: TRBV7-9
CDR3 protein: CASSQDGINEQFF; V gene: TRBV4-3
CDR3 protein: CASSLVAIYNEQFF; V gene: TRBV7-9
CDR3 protein: CASSEDGIYNEQFF; V gene: TRBV6-1
CDR3 protein: CSAGGTGTGVEQYF; V gene: TRBV29-1
CDR3 protein: CASSLDGTGMNTGELFF; V gene: TRBV11-2
CDR3 protein: CASSPFRDRGADEQFF; V gene: TRBV18
CDR3 protein: CASSQTGFGSYNEQFF; V gene: TRBV4-3
CDR3 protein: CASSQDFPSNYGYTF; V gene: TRBV4-3
CDR3 protein: CASSDHPDRGFDEQYF; V gene: TRBV2
CDR3 protein: CATSTNRGLSTEAFF; V gene: TRBV15
CDR3 protein: CASSQDRGGAGELFF; V gene: TRBV4-3
CDR3 protein: CASTGADQPQHF; V gene: TRBV19
CDR3 protein: CASSQGRTGSYEQYF; V gene: TRBV4-3
CDR3 protein: CASSTSPLDRPYGYTF; V gene: TRBV21-1
CDR3 protein: CASSDPGVAGGNEQFF; V gene: TRBV2
CDR3 protein: CASGLALTDRGNTGELFF; V gene: TRBV12-5
CDR3 protein: CAIGADSYEQYF; V gene: TRBV10-3
CDR3 protein: CAISVGTGVPEQYF; V gene: TRBV10-3
CDR3 protein: CASSPEGLRYEQYF; V gene: TRBV28
CDR3 protein: CSARVTNVAGPGNTIYF; V gene: TRBV20-1
CDR3 protein: CASSWGASGSDEQFF; V gene: TRBV6-2/TRBV6-3
CDR3 protein: CASSQMWTSGQETQYF; V gene: TRBV5-1
CDR3 protein: CSVAGGYNEQFF; V gene: TRBV29-1
CDR3 protein: CASSPLPRTVSSYNEQFF; V gene: TRBV7-8
CDR3 protein: CASSDPFWGLNEQFF; V gene: TRBV7-9
CDR3 protein: CASSDRVEFF; V gene: TRBV2
CDR3 protein: CATSRGRDRVTSEQYF; V gene: TRBV15
CDR3 protein: CASSATGGNEQFF; V gene: TRBV7-9
CDR3 protein: CASSPQGWETQYF; V gene: TRBV5-6
CDR3 protein: CASSLDTSGRMSYEQYF; V gene: TRBV12-3/TRBV12-4
CDR3 protein: CATRSLPRSNQPQHF; V gene: TRBV24-1
CDR3 protein: CASSRPRETQYF; V gene: TRBV27
CDR3 protein: CASSQDDAEQYF; V gene: TRBV4-1
CDR3 protein: CASSNRTGASYEQYF; V gene: TRBV13
CDR3 protein: CASSVGVGDNEQFF; V gene: TRBV27
CDR3 protein: CASSLRGSGGAFGYNEQFF; V gene: TRBV11-1
CDR3 protein: CASSPGASGSYEQYF; V gene: TRBV4-3
CDR3 protein: CASSAELTGATAFF; V gene: TRBV7-9
CDR3 protein: CASSLTGTHSYNEQFF; V gene: TRBV4-1
CDR3 protein: CSARDIAGASGEQFF; V gene: TRBV20-1
CDR3 protein: CASSPRYGTAHSDGYTF; V gene: TRBV7-8